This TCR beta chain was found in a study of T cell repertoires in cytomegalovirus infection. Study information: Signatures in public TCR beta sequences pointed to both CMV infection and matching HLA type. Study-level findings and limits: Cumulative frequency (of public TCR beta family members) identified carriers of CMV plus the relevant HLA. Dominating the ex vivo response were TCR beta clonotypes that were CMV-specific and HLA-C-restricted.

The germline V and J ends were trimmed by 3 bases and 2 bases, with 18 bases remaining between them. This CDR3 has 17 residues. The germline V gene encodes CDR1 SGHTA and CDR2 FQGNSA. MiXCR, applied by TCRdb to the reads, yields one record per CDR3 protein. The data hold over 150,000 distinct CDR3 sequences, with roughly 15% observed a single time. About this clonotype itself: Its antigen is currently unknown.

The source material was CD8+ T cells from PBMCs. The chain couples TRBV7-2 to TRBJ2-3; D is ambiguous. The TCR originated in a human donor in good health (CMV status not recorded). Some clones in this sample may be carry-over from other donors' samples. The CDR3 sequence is CASSFPSSKSSTDTQYF. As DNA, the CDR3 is TGTGCCAGCAGCTTCCCATCATCTAAGTCTTCCACAGATACGCAGTATTTT.